Listed here are 16 T cell receptor beta chains from one sample, sequenced in a study of cytomegalovirus exposure and HLA in healthy donors. The PCR used 60 Vbeta and 13 Jbeta primers. The table came from immunoSEQ multiplex PCR; TCRdb's copy has only in-frame clones and leaves some out. Here the sample spans around 100,000 clones, over 65% being singletons. Sequencing input: PBMCs. Source of these receptors: a woman in her thirties in good health and CMV-seronegative.

The chain carries TRBV30 and TRBJ1-5, with 8 bases aligning to TRBD1. The V gene end was trimmed by 2 bases and the J gene end by 4 bases; junction bases not matched to a gene: 7. The CDR3 totals 15 residues. CDR1 is GTSNPN and CDR2 is SVGIG in the germline V gene (reference sequence). The CDR3 is CAWSLGTGRNQPQHF. The CDR3, as DNA: TGTGCCTGGAGTCTAGGGACAGGCCGAAATCAGCCCCAGCATTTT. Full variable domain (outside the CDR3, taken from reference TRBV30 and TRBJ1-5): SQTIHQWPATLVQPVGSPLSLECTVEGTSNPNLYWYRQAAGRGLQLLFYSVGIGQISSEVPQNLSASRPQDRQFILSSKKLLLSDSGFYLCAWSLGTGRNQPQHFGDGTRLSIL.

This rearrangement joins TRBV9 to TRBJ1-4, with D possibly being TRBD1 (6 bases). CDR1 and CDR2 (germline): SGDLS, YYNGEE. The germline V and J ends were trimmed by 0 bases and 7 bases, with 10 bases remaining between them. There are 14 residues in the CDR3. In nucleotides, the CDR3 is TGTGCCAGCAGCGTAGCACAGGGATCTGAAAAACTGTTTTTT. Translating gives CASSVAQGSEKLFF.

J is TRBJ2-7 and V is TRBV30; a possible D gene is TRBD2 (7 bases). The germline V gene encodes CDR1 GTSNPN and CDR2 SVGIG (reference sequence). The CDR3 is 14 residues long. V lost 1 base to trimming and J lost 3 bases, with 13 bases between them. The CDR3: CAWSAGGGHYEQYF. In nucleotides, the CDR3 is TGTGCCTGGAGTGCGGGGGGCGGGCACTACGAGCAGTACTTC.

This clone was observed a single time. This chain connects TRBV5-6 to TRBJ2-5; D is unresolved. CDR3 length: 12 amino acids. In germline, CDR1 is SGHDT, CDR2 YYEEEE. Trimming cost V 2 bases and J 2 bases, with 4 bases left between them. The CDR3 region has the DNA TGTGCCAGCAGCTTTGTACAAGAGACCCAGTACTTC. It translates to CASSFVQETQYF.

The chain has TRBV4-1 and TRBJ2-7; 9 bases match TRBD1. J was trimmed by 4 bases and V by 0 bases; bases with no gene match: 7. This CDR3 has 16 amino acids. Per germline, CDR1 MGHRA and CDR2 YSYEKL. The CDR3 nucleotides are TGCGCCAGCAGCCAAGATCGACAGGGGGAGAGGTACGAGCAGTACTTC. Translation gives CASSQDRQGERYEQYF.

The genes are TRBV7-7 and TRBJ2-7, with 16 bases identical to TRBD2. V trimming: 5 bases; J trimming: 6 bases; junction bases outside the gene matches: 16. CDR3 length: 19 residues. Germline CDR1 SSHAT, CDR2 FNYEAQ (reference sequence). The CDR3 region is CASSPSFPGTSGRGGEQYF. The DNA for the CDR3 is TGTGCCAGCAGCCCTTCATTCCCCGGGACTAGCGGGAGGGGGGGCGAGCAGTACTTC.

The chain links TRBV2 to TRBJ2-1; 8 nucleotides match TRBD2. This CDR3 has 17 residues. The germline V gene has CDR1 SNHLY and CDR2 FYNNEI. Trimming removed 0 bases from V and 5 bases from J; junction bases left unmatched: 9. The CDR3 protein is CASSEASSSGRDNEQFF. The CDR3 coding sequence is TGTGCCAGCAGTGAAGCGAGCTCTAGCGGGCGGGACAATGAGCAGTTCTTC.

The rearrangement joins TRBV4-3 to TRBJ1-4, with D uncertain. This CDR3 comprises 15 residues. V lost 0 bases, J lost 10 bases, and 15 bases lay in between. The germline V gene encodes CDR1 LGHNA and CDR2 YSLEER. In nucleotides, the CDR3 is TGCGCCAGCAGCCAAGATCAAGAGAGAGAGGGAAAACTGTTTTTT. This encodes CASSQDQEREGKLFF.

This rearrangement joins TRBV5-1 to TRBJ2-1; the match to TRBD2 covers 9 bases. The germline CDR1 and CDR2 sequences are SGHRS and YFSETQ. The CDR3 is 15 residues long. V was pared by 0 bases and J by 4 bases, with 2 bases of the junction left unmatched. This chain's CDR3 is CASSLGAGGYNEQFF. The CDR3 nucleotides read TGCGCCAGCAGCTTGGGGGCGGGAGGGTACAATGAGCAGTTCTTC.

The genes are TRBV2 and TRBJ2-2, with a tentative D call TRBD2 (6 bases). V gave up 6 bases and J gave up 4 bases, with 9 bases separating them. CDR1 and CDR2 (germline): SNHLY, FYNNEI. The CDR3 totals 13 residues. CDR3 DNA: TGTGCCAGCAGGCTAGCGTCCACCGGGGAGCTGTTTTTT. Its protein is CASRLASTGELFF.

The genes are TRBV7-8 and TRBJ2-6, with D tentatively TRBD2 (6 bases). Germline CDR1 SGHVS, CDR2 FQNEAQ. The germline V and J ends were trimmed by 1 base and 4 bases, with 14 bases remaining between them. CDR3 length: 17 amino acids. The CDR3 DNA follows: TGTGCCAGCAGCTTAGAGGGACTGCGCTTGGGGGCCAACGTCCTGACTTTC. As protein: CASSLEGLRLGANVLTF.

This chain's CDR3 is CASSLQTLGETQYF. The DNA of the CDR3 is TGTGCCAGCAGCTTGCAGACCCTCGGGGAGACCCAGTACTTC. V is TRBV7-9 and J is TRBJ2-5; no firm D call. The CDR3 is 14 residues long. Deletions cut 3 bases from V and 5 bases from J, with 13 bases between. CDR1 is SEHNR, CDR2 FQNEAQ, per germline (reference sequence).

This sequence joins TRBV7-6 and TRBJ1-2, with TRBD1 matching 7 bases. The CDR3 consists of 13 residues. CDR1 is SGHVS, CDR2 FNYEAQ, per germline. Losses at the gene ends were 2 bases for V and 4 bases for J; bases not matched to a gene: 1. CDR3: CASSLQGVYGYTF. CDR3 sequence (DNA): TGTGCCAGCAGCTTACAGGGGGTCTATGGCTACACCTTC.

This sequence joins TRBV6-1 and TRBJ1-3, with 9 bases matching TRBD1. Germline V gene sequence: CDR1 MNHNS, CDR2 SASEGT. CDR3 length: 15 amino acids. Trimming took 6 bases from V and 4 from J; bases not matched to a gene: 7. CDR3 in DNA: TGTGCCAGCAGGAGGACAGGGGATGAAGGAAACACCATATATTTT. Its protein product is CASRRTGDEGNTIYF.

The rearrangement joins TRBV30 to TRBJ1-1, with no clear D. Germline-derived CDR1 and CDR2 are GTSNPN and SVGIG (reference sequence). The CDR3 loop spans 12 amino acids. V was pared by 1 base and J by 6 bases, with 9 bases between. The CDR3 DNA reads TGTGCCTGGAGTGGACTGCGCTCTGAAGCTTTCTTT. This encodes CAWSGLRSEAFF.

The J gene is TRBJ2-1, the V gene TRBV6-5; perhaps TRBD1 as D (5 bases). Germline lookup yields CDR1 MNHEY and CDR2 SVGAGI. The CDR3 has 15 residues. Trimming shortened V by 0 bases and J by 7 bases, and 13 bases separated the two germline ends. The CDR3 sequence: CASSYSLGVGNEQFF. Written as DNA, the CDR3 is TGTGCCAGCAGTTACTCTCTAGGGGTGGGGAATGAGCAGTTCTTC.